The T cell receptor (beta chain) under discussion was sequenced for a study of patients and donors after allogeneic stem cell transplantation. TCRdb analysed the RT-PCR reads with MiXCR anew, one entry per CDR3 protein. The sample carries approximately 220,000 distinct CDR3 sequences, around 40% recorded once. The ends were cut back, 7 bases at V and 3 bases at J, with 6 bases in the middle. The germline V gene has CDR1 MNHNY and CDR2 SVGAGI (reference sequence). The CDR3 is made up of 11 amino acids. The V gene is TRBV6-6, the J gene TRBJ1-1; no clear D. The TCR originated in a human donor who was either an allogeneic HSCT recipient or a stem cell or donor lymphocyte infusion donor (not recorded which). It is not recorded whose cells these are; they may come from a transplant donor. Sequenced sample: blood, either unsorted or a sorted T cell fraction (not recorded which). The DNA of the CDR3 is TGTGCCAGCACGGCGGACACTGAAGCTTTCTTT. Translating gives CASTADTEAFF.